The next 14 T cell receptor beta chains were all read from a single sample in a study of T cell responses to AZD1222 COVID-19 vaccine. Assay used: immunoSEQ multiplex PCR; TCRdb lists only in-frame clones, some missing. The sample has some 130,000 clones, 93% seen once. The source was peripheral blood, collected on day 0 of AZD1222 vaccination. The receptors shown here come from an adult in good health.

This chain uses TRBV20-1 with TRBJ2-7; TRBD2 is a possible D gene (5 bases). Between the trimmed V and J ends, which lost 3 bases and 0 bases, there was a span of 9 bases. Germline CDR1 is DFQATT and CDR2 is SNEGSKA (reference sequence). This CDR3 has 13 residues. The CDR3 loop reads CSASPGSSYEQYF. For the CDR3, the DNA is TGCAGTGCTAGTCCGGGGAGCTCCTACGAGCAGTACTTC.

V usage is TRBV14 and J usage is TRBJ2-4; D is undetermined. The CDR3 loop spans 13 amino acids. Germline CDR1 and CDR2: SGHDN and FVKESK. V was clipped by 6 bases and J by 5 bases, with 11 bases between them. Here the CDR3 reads CASSRVPQNIQYF. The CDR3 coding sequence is TGTGCCAGCAGTCGGGTTCCGCAAAACATTCAGTACTTC.

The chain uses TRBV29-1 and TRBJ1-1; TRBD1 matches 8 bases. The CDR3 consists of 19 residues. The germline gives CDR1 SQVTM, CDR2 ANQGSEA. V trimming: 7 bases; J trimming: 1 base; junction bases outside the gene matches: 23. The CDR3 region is CSGSYLRGQGLFPNTEAFF. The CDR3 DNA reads TGCAGCGGATCCTATTTAAGAGGACAGGGCCTATTTCCGAACACTGAAGCTTTCTTT.

The CDR3 region is CSARDKYEQYF. The CDR3 DNA reads TGCAGTGCTAGAGACAAATACGAGCAGTACTTC. The chain combines TRBV20-1 with TRBJ2-7; D is unclear. The germline V gene has CDR1 DFQATT and CDR2 SNEGSKA (reference sequence). The V gene lost 0 bases and the J gene lost 4 bases, with 4 bases spanning the gap. The CDR3 covers 11 residues.

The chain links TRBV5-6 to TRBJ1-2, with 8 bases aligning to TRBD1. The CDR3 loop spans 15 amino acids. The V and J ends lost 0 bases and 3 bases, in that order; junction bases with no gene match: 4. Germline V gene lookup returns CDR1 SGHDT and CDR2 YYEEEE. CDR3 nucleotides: TGTGCCAGCAGCTTGGTTGCGACAGGGGACTATGGCTACACCTTC. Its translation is CASSLVATGDYGYTF. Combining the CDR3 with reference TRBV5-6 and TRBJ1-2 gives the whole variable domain DAGVTQSPTHLIKTRGQQVTLRCSPKSGHDTVSWYQQALGQGPQFIFQYYEEEERQRGNFPDRFSGHQFPNYSSELNVNALLLGDSALYLCASSLVATGDYGYTFGSGTRLTVV.

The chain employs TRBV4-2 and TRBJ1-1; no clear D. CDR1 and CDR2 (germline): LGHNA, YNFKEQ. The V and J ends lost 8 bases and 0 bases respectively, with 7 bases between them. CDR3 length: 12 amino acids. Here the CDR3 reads CASGPMNTEAFF. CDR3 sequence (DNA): TGTGCCAGCGGTCCGATGAACACTGAAGCTTTCTTT.

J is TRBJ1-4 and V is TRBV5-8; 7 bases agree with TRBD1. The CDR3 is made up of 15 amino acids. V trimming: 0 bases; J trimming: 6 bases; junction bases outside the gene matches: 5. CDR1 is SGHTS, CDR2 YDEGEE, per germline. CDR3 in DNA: TGTGCCAGCAGCTTGGGAGTGACAGGGTATGAAAAACTGTTTTTT. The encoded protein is CASSLGVTGYEKLFF.

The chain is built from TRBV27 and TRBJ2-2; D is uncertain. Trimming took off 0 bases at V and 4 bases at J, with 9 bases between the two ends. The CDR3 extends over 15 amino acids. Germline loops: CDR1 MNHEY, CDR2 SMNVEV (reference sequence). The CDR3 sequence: CASSLSSYLTGELFF. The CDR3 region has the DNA TGTGCCAGCAGTTTATCGTCCTATCTCACCGGGGAGCTGTTTTTT.

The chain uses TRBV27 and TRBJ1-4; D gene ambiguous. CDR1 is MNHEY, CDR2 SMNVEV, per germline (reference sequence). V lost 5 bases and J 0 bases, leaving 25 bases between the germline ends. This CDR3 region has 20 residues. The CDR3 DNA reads TGTGCCAGCAGTCCCGAGCCGACCCAATGGCGAGTTGCAACTAATGAAAAACTGTTTTTT. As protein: CASSPEPTQWRVATNEKLFF.

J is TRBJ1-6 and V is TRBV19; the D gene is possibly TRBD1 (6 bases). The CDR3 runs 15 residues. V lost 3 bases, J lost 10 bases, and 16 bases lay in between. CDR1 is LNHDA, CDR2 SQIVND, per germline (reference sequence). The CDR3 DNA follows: TGTGCCAGTAGTATGTGGAGTACAGGGTCATCACCCCTCCACTTT. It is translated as CASSMWSTGSSPLHF.

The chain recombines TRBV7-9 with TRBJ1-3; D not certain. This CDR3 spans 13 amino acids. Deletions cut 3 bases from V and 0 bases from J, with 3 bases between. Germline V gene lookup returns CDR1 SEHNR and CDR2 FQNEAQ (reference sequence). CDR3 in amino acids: CASSLPSGNTIYF. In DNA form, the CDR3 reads TGTGCCAGCAGCTTGCCCTCTGGAAACACCATATATTTT.

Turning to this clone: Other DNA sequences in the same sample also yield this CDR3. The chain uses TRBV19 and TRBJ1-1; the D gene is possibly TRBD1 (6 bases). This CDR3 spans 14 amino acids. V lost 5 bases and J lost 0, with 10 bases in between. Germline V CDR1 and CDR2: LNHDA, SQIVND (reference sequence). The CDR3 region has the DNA TGTGCCAGTAGTTCAGGGGTCCTGAACACTGAAGCTTTCTTT. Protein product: CASSSGVLNTEAFF.

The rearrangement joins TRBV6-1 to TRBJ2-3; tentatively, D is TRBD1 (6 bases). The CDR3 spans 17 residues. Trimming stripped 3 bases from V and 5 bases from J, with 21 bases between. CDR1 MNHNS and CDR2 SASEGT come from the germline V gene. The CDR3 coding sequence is TGTGCCAGCAGTGACCTCCTGGGGGCGGGTAACCGAGATACGCAGTATTTT. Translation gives CASSDLLGAGNRDTQYF.

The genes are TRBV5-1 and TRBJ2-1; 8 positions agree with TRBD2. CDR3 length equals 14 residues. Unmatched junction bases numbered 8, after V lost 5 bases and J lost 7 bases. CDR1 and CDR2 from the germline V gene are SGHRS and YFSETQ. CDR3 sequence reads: CASSLIAGFNEQFF. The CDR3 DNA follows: TGCGCCAGCAGTTTAATAGCGGGGTTTAATGAGCAGTTCTTC.